This entry lists 11 T cell receptor beta chains sequenced from one sample in a study of T cells after yellow fever vaccination. Each CDR3 protein is one row after TCRdb ran MiXCR on the 5' RACE reads. The sample lists 500,000 to 650,000 distinct CDR3 sequences, roughly an eighth occurring once. The starting material was PBMCs, obtained on the day of the yellow fever booster vaccination. The receptors stem from a man aged 30 to 45 who received the YFV17D yellow fever vaccine.

A few counts support this clonotype. This sequence joins TRBV7-2 and TRBJ1-1, with TRBD1 as a possible D gene (6 bases). The V end was cut by 5 bases, the J end by 5 bases, with 18 bases between. The CDR3 contains 15 residues. Germline lookup yields CDR1 SGHTA and CDR2 FQGNSA. CDR3 nucleotide sequence: TGTGCCAGCAGCCCACAGGGTGTCCTGGGAACTGAAGCTTTCTTT. Its protein product is CASSPQGVLGTEAFF.

This clonotype was detected many times. One junction end does not reproduce the germline sequence, and a read error may be involved. The gene calls are TRBV7-7 and TRBJ2-5; TRBD1 matches at 9 bases. The germline V gene encodes CDR1 SSHAT and CDR2 FNYEAQ (reference sequence). The CDR3 loop spans 15 amino acids. CDR3 bases: TGTGCTAGCAGCTTGGGACAGGGTGGCCAAGAGACCCAGTACTTC. Translating gives CASSLGQGGQETQYF.

This clonotype was detected ten times or more. This chain joins TRBV7-8 and TRBJ2-3; 9 nucleotides line up with TRBD2. The CDR3 extends over 16 amino acids. J gave up 3 bases and V 5 bases, and 9 bases lay outside the gene matches. Germline V CDR1 and CDR2: SGHVS, FQNEAQ. The CDR3 DNA follows: TGTGCCAGCAGCGCTCGTCGGCGGGAGGGAACAGATACGCAGTATTTT. This codes for CASSARRREGTDTQYF.

This clonotype turned up a few times. The rearrangement links TRBV25-1 to TRBJ2-1; D not resolved. The CDR3 consists of 11 residues. Germline CDR1 MGHDK, CDR2 SYGVNS. V was shortened by 4 bases and J by 9 bases, with 7 bases between the two germline ends. The CDR3: CASSGVVEQFF. In DNA form, the CDR3 reads TGTGCCAGCAGTGGCGTGGTTGAGCAGTTCTTC.

In its sample, this clonotype was seen many times. The chain couples TRBV10-3 to TRBJ2-4; 7 bases are a match to TRBD2. V was clipped by 3 bases and J by 1 base; unmatched bases: 18. The CDR3 loop spans 20 amino acids. Germline V gene sequence: CDR1 ENHRY, CDR2 SYGVKD. The CDR3 loop reads CAISDSATGGVGWAKNIQYF. The CDR3 DNA follows: TGTGCCATCAGTGACAGCGCGACGGGAGGTGTAGGGTGGGCCAAAAACATTCAGTACTTC.

A note on this clonotype: This may be a read error: a much more frequent sequence differs by one nucleotide. The chain has TRBV4-3 and TRBJ1-5; D remains unclear. The V gene's germline CDR1 is LGHNA and CDR2 YSLEER. V dropped 5 bases and J dropped 0 bases, with 11 bases sitting between them. The CDR3 has 15 amino acids. CDR3 bases: TGCGCCAGCAGCGAAGGGAGGAATAGCAATCAGCCCCAGCATTTT. Residues: CASSEGRNSNQPQHF.

The chain has TRBV27 and TRBJ2-1; 8 bases align to TRBD1. Trimming at V came to 4 bases and at J to 8 bases, leaving 4 bases not matched to a gene. The CDR3 extends over 13 amino acids. Germline values: CDR1 MNHEY, CDR2 SMNVEV (reference sequence). The CDR3 loop is CASSYRGYYEQFF. The CDR3 DNA follows: TGTGCCAGCAGTTACAGGGGGTATTATGAGCAGTTCTTC.

Only a few counts were recorded for this clonotype. The chain uses TRBV9 and TRBJ2-7, with D possibly being TRBD2 (6 bases). Germline lookup yields CDR1 SGDLS and CDR2 YYNGEE. The length of the CDR3 is 15 residues. Between the trimmed V and J ends, which lost 3 bases and 3 bases, there was a span of 16 bases. In DNA form, the CDR3 reads TGTGCCAGCAGCGAGGGATCAGCGGGTGACTACGAGCAGTACTTC. Translated: CASSEGSAGDYEQYF. The complete variable domain, with remaining parts taken from reference TRBV9 and TRBJ2-7, reads DSGVTQTPKHLITATGQRVTLRCSPRSGDLSVYWYQQSLDQGLQFLIQYYNGEERAKGNILERFSAQQFPDLHSELNLSSLELGDSALYFCASSEGSAGDYEQYFGPGTRLTVT.

This clonotype was detected a few times. The chain is built from TRBV5-1 and TRBJ2-7, with unresolved D. Per germline, CDR1 SGHRS and CDR2 YFSETQ. V was pared by 1 base and J by 2 bases, with 19 bases between. The CDR3 has 17 amino acids. The CDR3 here is CASSLFSTPVWTYEQYF. In DNA form, the CDR3 reads TGCGCCAGCAGCTTGTTTAGTACACCAGTCTGGACCTACGAGCAGTACTTC.

This rearrangement joins TRBV5-1 to TRBJ2-2, with TRBD1 identical over 8 bases. CDR1 and CDR2 (germline): SGHRS, YFSETQ. The CDR3 length is 15 residues. With V trimmed by 5 bases and J by 5 bases, 8 bases remained unmatched. CDR3 DNA sequence: TGCGCCAGCAGGTCGGACAGGGCCCTTACCGGGGAGCTGTTTTTT. Protein: CASRSDRALTGELFF.

This clonotype was recorded a few times. The chain links TRBV6-2 or TRBV6-3 to TRBJ2-7, with D unclear. The V end lost 7 bases, the J end lost 0 bases, and 7 bases lay between the germline ends. The CDR3 has 12 residues. Germline-derived CDR1 and CDR2 are MNHEY and SVGEGT. For the CDR3, the DNA is TGTGCCAGCATTAGCACCTCCTACGAGCAGTACTTC. Translated: CASISTSYEQYF.